This record concerns one T cell receptor (beta chain) sequence. Its antigen remains unknown. The time point here: recipient sample about 28 days before transplant, after cytoreduction. The sample belongs to a study of T cell clonotyping in hematopoietic cell transplantation. Study information: Cytoreduction preceded collection of pretransplant recipient samples. Study-wide points: At the given depth, recipient repertoires were over 95% de novo clonotypes. After transplant, recipient diversity fell while pathologically expanded clonotypes grew through day 180. Cells were unsorted, so CD4 and CD8 contributions were not separated.

Profiling relied on immunoSEQ multiplex PCR, and the TCRdb table lists in-frame clones only, not all of them. The sample includes approximately 25,000 clones, roughly 88% of them seen just once. V lost 5 bases to trimming and J lost 9 bases, with 8 bases between them. This CDR3 spans 12 amino acids. The germline V gene has CDR1 LNHDA and CDR2 SQIVND (reference sequence). The starting material was peripheral blood mononuclear cells, obtained before stem cell transplant. V and J are TRBV19 and TRBJ1-6, with D perhaps matching TRBD1 (5 bases). This TCR came from a woman aged 60 to 75 with acute myeloid leukemia. Some clones in this sample may be carry-over from other donors' samples. CDR3 in amino acids: CASSSRGSPLHF. CDR3 sequence (DNA): TGTGCCAGTAGTTCGAGGGGTTCACCCCTCCACTTT.